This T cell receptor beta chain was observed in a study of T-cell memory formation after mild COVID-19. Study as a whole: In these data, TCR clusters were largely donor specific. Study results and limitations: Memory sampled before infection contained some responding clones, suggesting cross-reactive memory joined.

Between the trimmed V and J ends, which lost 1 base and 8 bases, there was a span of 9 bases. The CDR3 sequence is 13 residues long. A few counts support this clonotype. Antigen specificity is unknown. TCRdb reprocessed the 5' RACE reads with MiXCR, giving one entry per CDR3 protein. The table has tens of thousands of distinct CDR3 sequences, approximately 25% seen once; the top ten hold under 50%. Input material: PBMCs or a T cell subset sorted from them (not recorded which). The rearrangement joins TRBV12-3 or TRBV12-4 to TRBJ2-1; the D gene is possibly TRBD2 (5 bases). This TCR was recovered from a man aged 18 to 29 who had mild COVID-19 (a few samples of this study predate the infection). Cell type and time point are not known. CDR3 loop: CASSLDDGDEQFF. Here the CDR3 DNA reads TGTGCCAGCAGTTTAGACGACGGGGATGAGCAGTTCTTC.